The 14 T cell receptor beta chains below come from one sample, sequenced in a study of OX40 agonist ivuxolimab in advanced cancers. This table comes from immunoSEQ multiplex PCR, and its TCRdb copy is limited to in-frame clones, with some not included. The sample lists around 73,000 clones, just under 90% occurring once. Source: CD4+ or CD8+ T cells sorted from blood, taken in a trial of the OX40 agonist ivuxolimab. The receptors derive from an adult with an advanced solid tumor such as melanoma, head and neck, liver or kidney cancer.

The chain couples TRBV27 to TRBJ2-5; tentatively, D is TRBD2 (6 bases). The germline V gene encodes CDR1 MNHEY and CDR2 SMNVEV (reference sequence). Trimming cost V 4 bases and J 2 bases, with 8 bases left between them. This CDR3 spans 13 amino acids. The DNA of the CDR3 is TGTGCCAGCAGTTGGAGCGGGCAAGAGACCCAGTACTTC. Protein: CASSWSGQETQYF.

This chain connects TRBV9 to TRBJ1-5, with D possibly TRBD1 on 5 matching bases. Germline CDR1 is SGDLS and CDR2 is YYNGEE. This CDR3 has 15 residues. V was shortened by 0 bases and J by 4 bases, with 11 bases between the two germline ends. CDR3 sequence: CASSVAGAANQPQHF. In DNA, the CDR3 is TGTGCCAGCAGCGTAGCTGGGGCAGCAAATCAGCCCCAGCATTTT.

The chain recombines TRBV30 with TRBJ1-5; D gene unclear. Deletions cut 0 bases from V and 1 base from J, with 4 bases between. This CDR3 is 13 amino acids long. In germline, CDR1 is GTSNPN, CDR2 SVGIG (reference sequence). The CDR3 region is CAWSVSSNQPQHF. The CDR3 DNA reads TGTGCCTGGAGTGTTTCGAGCAATCAGCCCCAGCATTTT.

The rearrangement links TRBV9 to TRBJ2-1; 9 positions match TRBD2. Germline trimming cut 4 bases from V and 0 bases from J; bases unmatched to any gene: 5. CDR1 SGDLS and CDR2 YYNGEE come from the germline V gene. The CDR3 sequence is 16 residues long. The chain's CDR3 is CASSPTSGSSYNEQFF. The CDR3, as DNA: TGTGCCAGCAGCCCGACTAGCGGAAGCTCCTACAATGAGCAGTTCTTC.

V usage is TRBV5-5 and J usage is TRBJ1-2, with unresolved D. V was clipped by 1 base and J by 1 base, with 8 bases between them. This CDR3 spans 14 amino acids. Germline V lookup: CDR1 SGHKS, CDR2 YYEKEE (reference sequence). The CDR3 DNA follows: TGTGCCAGCAGCTTGCAGGCGTTTAACTATGGCTACACCTTC. This gives the protein CASSLQAFNYGYTF. Complete variable domain (other parts from reference TRBV5-5 and TRBJ1-2): DAGVTQSPTHLIKTRGQQVTLRCSPISGHKSVSWYQQVLGQGPQFIFQYYEKEERGRGNFPDRFSARQFPNYSSELNVNALLLGDSALYLCASSLQAFNYGYTFGSGTRLTVV.

As DNA, the CDR3 is TGTGCCAGCAGCCTGGTAGCGAGGACAGATACGCAGTATTTT. Encoded protein: CASSLVARTDTQYF. The chain recombines TRBV7-8 with TRBJ2-3, with a weak D call TRBD2 (5 bases). CDR1 is SGHVS and CDR2 is FQNEAQ in the germline V gene. CDR3 length: 14 residues. The V end lost 5 bases, the J end lost 3 bases, and 12 bases lay between the germline ends.

The chain uses TRBV25-1 and TRBJ2-3; TRBD2 matches 9 bases. V lost 4 bases and J lost 6; bases outside the gene matches: 14. This CDR3 has 17 amino acids. Germline-derived CDR1 and CDR2 are MGHDK and SYGVNS. The CDR3 is CASSGHPGREGWDTQYF. Here the CDR3 DNA reads TGTGCCAGCAGTGGCCATCCCGGGCGGGAGGGTTGGGATACGCAGTATTTT.

The chain carries TRBV5-4 and TRBJ2-5, with D tentatively TRBD2 (5 bases). Germline V gene sequence: CDR1 SGHNT, CDR2 YYREEE (reference sequence). Trimming took off 2 bases at V and 3 bases at J, with 11 bases between the two ends. This CDR3 region has 14 residues. The CDR3 DNA sequence: TGTGCCAGCAGCTTCCAACTAGGAGAAGAGACCCAGTACTTC. Protein: CASSFQLGEETQYF.

The CDR3 protein is CSDVQGQGSGYTF. DNA of the CDR3: TGCAGCGATGTTCAGGGACAGGGGAGTGGCTACACCTTC. The chain links TRBV29-1 to TRBJ1-2; TRBD1 aligns across 10 bases. The J segment lost 7 bases and the V segment lost 7 bases, leaving 9 bases of the junction unmatched. Per the germline V gene, CDR1 is SQVTM and CDR2 is ANQGSEA. The CDR3 spans 13 residues.

The chain combines TRBV11-2 with TRBJ1-1, with 11 bases that match TRBD1. The V gene end was trimmed by 1 base and the J gene end by 11 bases; junction bases not matched to a gene: 6. CDR1 and CDR2 (germline): SGHAT, FQNNGV. The length of the CDR3 is 14 residues. This chain's CDR3 is CASSLVGTGGRAFF. The CDR3 nucleotides are TGTGCCAGCAGCTTAGTTGGGACAGGGGGACGGGCTTTCTTT.

The chain joins TRBV19 to TRBJ1-1; D is perhaps TRBD1 (5 bases). The CDR3 runs to 13 residues. Germline V gene lookup returns CDR1 LNHDA and CDR2 SQIVND (reference sequence). Trimming took off 3 bases at V and 10 bases at J, with 15 bases between the two ends. The CDR3: CASSIASGLPAFF. CDR3 sequence (DNA): TGTGCCAGTAGTATCGCTTCGGGGCTTCCAGCTTTCTTT.

V usage is TRBV7-3 and J usage is TRBJ2-6; 10 nucleotides line up with TRBD2. J lost 4 bases, V lost 4 bases, and 10 bases had no gene match. CDR1 and CDR2 from the germline V gene are SGHTA and FQGTGA. This CDR3 has 18 residues. The CDR3 protein is CASSSSGSHRGGANVLTF. The CDR3, as DNA: TGTGCCAGCAGCTCTAGCGGGAGCCACCGAGGGGGGGCCAACGTCCTGACTTTC.

The rearrangement links TRBV15 to TRBJ2-7; D perhaps matches TRBD1 (5 bases). Germline CDR1 LNHNV, CDR2 YYDKDF (reference sequence). There are 15 residues in the CDR3. The V end lost 1 base, the J end lost 2 bases, and 12 bases lay between the germline ends. CDR3 region: CATSRARASTYEQYF. The DNA of the CDR3 is TGTGCCACCAGCAGAGCCAGGGCTAGTACCTACGAGCAGTACTTC.

This sequence joins TRBV7-9 and TRBJ2-7; a weak D match, TRBD2 (6 bases). Germline V CDR1 and CDR2: SEHNR, FQNEAQ (reference sequence). Trimming left V 3 bases short and J 3 bases short, with 9 bases between. CDR3 length: 13 residues. Written as DNA, the CDR3 is TGTGCCAGCAGCTTTGGGGGACTCTACGAGCAGTACTTC. Its translation: CASSFGGLYEQYF. Full variable domain (remainder filled in from reference TRBV7-9 and TRBJ2-7): DTGVSQNPRHKITKRGQNVTFRCDPISEHNRLYWYRQTLGQGPEFLTYFQNEAQLEKSRLLSDRFSAERPKGSFSTLEIQRTEQGDSAMYLCASSFGGLYEQYFGPGTRLTVT.